This TCR beta chain stems from a study of blood T cell repertoires in COVID-19. Overall study context: Samples taken during acute and convalescent COVID-19 were collected in the United States, Italy and Spain.

TCRdb's table, derived via immunoSEQ multiplex PCR, lists solely in-frame clones and lacks some. The data show 250,000 to 300,000 clones, with over 80% seen just once and less than 1.6% held by the top ten. Germline V gene data show CDR1 as SNHLY and CDR2 as FYNNEI. V was shortened by 10 bases and J by 8 bases, with 17 bases between the two germline ends. The CDR3 is 12 residues long. This TCR was sampled from a woman aged 40 to 50 who had recovered from COVID-19. Sequencing input: peripheral blood. V is TRBV2 and J is TRBJ1-2; D is unclear. The CDR3 bases are TGTGCCACCTATCAGGCATATCAAGGCTACACCTTC. Its translation: CATYQAYQGYTF.